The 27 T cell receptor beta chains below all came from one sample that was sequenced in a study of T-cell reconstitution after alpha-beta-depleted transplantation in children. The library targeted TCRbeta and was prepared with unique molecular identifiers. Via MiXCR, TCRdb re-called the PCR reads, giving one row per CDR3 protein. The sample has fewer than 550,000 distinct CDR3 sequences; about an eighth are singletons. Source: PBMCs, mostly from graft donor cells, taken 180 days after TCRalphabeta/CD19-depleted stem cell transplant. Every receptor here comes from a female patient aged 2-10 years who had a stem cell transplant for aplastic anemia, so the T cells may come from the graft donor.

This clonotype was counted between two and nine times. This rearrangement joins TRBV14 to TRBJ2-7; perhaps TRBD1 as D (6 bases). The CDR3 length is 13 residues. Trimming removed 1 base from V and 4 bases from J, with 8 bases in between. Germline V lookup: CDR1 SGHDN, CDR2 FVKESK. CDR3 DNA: TGTGCCAGCAGCCAAGGGACAGTATACGAGCAGTACGTC. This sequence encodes CASSQGTVYEQYV.

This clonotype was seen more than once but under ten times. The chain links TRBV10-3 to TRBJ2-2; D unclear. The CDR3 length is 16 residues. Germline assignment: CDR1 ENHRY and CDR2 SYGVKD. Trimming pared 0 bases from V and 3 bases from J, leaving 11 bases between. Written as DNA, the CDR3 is TGTGCCATCAGTGAGTCGAAAGCGACTTACACCGGGGAGCTGTTTTTT. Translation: CAISESKATYTGELFF.

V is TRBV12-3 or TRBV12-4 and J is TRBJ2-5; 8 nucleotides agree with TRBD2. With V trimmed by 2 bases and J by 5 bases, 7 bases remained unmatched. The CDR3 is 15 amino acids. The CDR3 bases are TGTGCCAGCAGTTTAACCGGACTAGCTTTGGAGACCCAGTACTTC. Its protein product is CASSLTGLALETQYF.

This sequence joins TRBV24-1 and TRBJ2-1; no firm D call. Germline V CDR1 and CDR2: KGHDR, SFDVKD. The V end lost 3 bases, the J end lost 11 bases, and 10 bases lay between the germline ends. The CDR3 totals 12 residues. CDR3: CATSDGRPKQFF. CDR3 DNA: TGTGCCACCAGTGATGGACGCCCGAAGCAGTTCTTC.

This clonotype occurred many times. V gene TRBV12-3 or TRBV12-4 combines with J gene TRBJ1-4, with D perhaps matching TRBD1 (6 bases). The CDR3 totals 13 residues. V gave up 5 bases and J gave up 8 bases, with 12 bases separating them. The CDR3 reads CASSEEGGEKLFF. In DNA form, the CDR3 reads TGTGCCAGCAGTGAAGAGGGGGGAGAAAAACTGTTTTTT.

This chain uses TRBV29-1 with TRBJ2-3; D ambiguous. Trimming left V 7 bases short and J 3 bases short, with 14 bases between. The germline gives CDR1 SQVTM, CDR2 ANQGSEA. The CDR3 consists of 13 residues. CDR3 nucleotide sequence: TGCAGCGCCCCTTTACTCGCTACAGATACGCAGTATTTT. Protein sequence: CSAPLLATDTQYF.

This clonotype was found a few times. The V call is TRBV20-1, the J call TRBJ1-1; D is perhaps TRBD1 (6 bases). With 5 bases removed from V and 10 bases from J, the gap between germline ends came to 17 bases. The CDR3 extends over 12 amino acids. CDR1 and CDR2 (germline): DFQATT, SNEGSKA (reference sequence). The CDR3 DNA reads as TGCAGTGCTGACAGGACGGGAAGGGGAGCTTTCTTT. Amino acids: CSADRTGRGAFF.

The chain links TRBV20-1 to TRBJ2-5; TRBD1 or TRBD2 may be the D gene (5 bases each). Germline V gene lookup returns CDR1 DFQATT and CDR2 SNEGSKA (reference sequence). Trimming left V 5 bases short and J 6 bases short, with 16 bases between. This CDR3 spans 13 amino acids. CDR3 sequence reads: CSAAPGRAQTQYF. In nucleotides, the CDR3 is TGCAGTGCTGCCCCGGGACGTGCACAGACCCAGTACTTC.

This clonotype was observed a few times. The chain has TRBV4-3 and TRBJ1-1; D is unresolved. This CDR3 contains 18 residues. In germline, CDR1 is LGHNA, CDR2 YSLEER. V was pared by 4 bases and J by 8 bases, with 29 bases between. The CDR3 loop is CASSPQSHEVSESFEAFF. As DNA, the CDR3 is TGCGCCAGCAGCCCTCAGTCCCATGAAGTTTCAGAGTCCTTCGAAGCTTTCTTT.

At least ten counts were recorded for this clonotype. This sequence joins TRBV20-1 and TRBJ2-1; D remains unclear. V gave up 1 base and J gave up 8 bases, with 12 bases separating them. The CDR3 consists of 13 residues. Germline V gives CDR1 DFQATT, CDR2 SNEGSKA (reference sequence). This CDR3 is CSARGGASHEQFF. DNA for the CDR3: TGCAGTGCTAGAGGTGGAGCGTCCCATGAGCAGTTCTTC.

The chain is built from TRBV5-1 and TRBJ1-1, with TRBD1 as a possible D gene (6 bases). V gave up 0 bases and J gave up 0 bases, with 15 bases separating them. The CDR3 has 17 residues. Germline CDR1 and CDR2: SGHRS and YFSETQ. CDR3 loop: CASSLGAGDFMNTEAFF. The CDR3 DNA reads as TGCGCCAGCAGCTTGGGGGCAGGGGACTTTATGAACACTGAAGCTTTCTTT.

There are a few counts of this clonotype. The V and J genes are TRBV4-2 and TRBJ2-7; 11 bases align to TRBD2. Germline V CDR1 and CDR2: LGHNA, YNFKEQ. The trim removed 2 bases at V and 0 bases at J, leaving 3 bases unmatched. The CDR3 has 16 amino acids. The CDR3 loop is CASSQTTSGASYEQYF. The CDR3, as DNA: TGTGCCAGCAGCCAAACGACTAGCGGGGCCTCCTACGAGCAGTACTTC.

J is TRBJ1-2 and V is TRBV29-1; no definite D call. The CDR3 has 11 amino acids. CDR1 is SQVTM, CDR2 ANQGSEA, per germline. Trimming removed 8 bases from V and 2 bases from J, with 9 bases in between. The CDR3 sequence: CSLLLNYGYTF. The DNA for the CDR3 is TGCAGCCTACTCCTCAACTATGGCTACACCTTC.

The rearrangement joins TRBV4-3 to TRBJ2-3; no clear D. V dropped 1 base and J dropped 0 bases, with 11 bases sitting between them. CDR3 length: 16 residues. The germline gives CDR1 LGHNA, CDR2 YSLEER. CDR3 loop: CASSQGVHYSTDTQYF. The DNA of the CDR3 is TGCGCCAGCAGCCAAGGTGTCCATTATAGCACAGATACGCAGTATTTT.

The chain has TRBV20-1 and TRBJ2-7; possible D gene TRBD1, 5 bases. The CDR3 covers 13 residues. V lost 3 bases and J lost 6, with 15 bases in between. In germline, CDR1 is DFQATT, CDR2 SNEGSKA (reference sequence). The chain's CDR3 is CSASSTQGLEQYF. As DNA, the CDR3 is TGCAGTGCTAGTAGTACGCAGGGCCTCGAGCAGTACTTC.

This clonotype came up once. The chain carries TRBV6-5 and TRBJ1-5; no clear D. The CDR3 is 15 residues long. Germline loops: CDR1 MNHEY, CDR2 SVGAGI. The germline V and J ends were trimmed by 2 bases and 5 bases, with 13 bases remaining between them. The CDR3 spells CASSYIGRMDQPQHF. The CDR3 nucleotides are TGTGCCAGCAGTTACATAGGGCGGATGGATCAGCCCCAGCATTTT.

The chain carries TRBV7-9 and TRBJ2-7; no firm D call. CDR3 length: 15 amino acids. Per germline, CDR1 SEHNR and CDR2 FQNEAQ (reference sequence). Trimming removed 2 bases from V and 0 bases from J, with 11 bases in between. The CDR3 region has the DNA TGTGCCAGCAGCTTACTGGAAGGAAGCTCCTACGAGCAGTACTTC. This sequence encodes CASSLLEGSSYEQYF. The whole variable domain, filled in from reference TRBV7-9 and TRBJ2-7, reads DTGVSQNPRHKITKRGQNVTFRCDPISEHNRLYWYRQTLGQGPEFLTYFQNEAQLEKSRLLSDRFSAERPKGSFSTLEIQRTEQGDSAMYLCASSLLEGSSYEQYFGPGTRLTVT.

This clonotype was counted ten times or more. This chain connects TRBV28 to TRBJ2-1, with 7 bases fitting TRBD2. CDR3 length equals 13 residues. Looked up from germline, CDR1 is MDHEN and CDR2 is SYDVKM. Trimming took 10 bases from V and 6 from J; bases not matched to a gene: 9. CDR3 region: CATRGFMGNEQFF. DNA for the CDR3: TGTGCCACGCGGGGGTTTATGGGCAATGAGCAGTTCTTC.

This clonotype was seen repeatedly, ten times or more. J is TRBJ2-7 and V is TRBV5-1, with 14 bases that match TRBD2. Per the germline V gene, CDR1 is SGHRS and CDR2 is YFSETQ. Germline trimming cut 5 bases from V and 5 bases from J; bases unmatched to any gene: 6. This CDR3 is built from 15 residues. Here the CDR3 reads CASRKTGLAGDEQYF. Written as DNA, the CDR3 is TGCGCCAGCAGGAAAACGGGACTAGCGGGAGACGAGCAGTACTTC.

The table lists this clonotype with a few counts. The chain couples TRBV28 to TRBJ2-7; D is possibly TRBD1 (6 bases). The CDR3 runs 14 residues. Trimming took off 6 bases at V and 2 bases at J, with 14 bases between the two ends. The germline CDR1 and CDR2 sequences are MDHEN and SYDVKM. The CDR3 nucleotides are TGTGCCAGCAGAAATTACAGGGATCCCTACGAGCAGTACTTC. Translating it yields CASRNYRDPYEQYF. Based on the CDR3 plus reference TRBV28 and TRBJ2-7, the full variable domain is DVKVTQSSRYLVKRTGEKVFLECVQDMDHENMFWYRQDPGLGLRLIYFSYDVKMKEKGDIPEGYSVSREKKERFSLILESASTNQTSMYLCASRNYRDPYEQYFGPGTRLTVT.

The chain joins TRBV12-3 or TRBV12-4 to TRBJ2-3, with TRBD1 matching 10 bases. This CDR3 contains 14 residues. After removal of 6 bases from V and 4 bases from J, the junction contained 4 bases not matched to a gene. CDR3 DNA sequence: TGTGCCAGCAGACCTGGACAGGGGGCAGATACGCAGTATTTT. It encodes CASRPGQGADTQYF.

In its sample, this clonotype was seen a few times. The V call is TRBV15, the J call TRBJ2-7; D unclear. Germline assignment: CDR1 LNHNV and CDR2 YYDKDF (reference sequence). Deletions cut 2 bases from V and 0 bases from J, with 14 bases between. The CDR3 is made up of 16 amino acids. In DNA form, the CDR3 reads TGTGCCACCAGCAGATCCGGTACACCAATCTCCTACGAGCAGTACTTC. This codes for CATSRSGTPISYEQYF.

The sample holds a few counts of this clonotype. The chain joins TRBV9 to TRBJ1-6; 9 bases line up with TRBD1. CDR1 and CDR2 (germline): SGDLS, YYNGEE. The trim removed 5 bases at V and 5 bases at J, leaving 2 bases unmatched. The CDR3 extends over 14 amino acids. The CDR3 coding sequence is TGTGCCAGCAGAGGACAGGGGAATAATTCACCCCTCCACTTT. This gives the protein CASRGQGNNSPLHF.

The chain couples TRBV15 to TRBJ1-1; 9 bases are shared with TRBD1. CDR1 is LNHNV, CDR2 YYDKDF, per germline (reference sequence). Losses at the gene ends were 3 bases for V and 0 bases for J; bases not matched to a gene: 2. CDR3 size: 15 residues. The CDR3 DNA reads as TGTGCCACCAGCAGGGACAGGGGCATGAACACTGAAGCTTTCTTT. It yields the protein CATSRDRGMNTEAFF.

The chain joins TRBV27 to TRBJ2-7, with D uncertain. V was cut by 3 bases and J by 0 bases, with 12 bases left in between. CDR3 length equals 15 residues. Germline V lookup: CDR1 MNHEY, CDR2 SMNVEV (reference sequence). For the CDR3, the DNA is TGTGCCAGCAGTTTGGGCCTTCTGAGCTCCTACGAGCAGTACTTC. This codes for CASSLGLLSSYEQYF.

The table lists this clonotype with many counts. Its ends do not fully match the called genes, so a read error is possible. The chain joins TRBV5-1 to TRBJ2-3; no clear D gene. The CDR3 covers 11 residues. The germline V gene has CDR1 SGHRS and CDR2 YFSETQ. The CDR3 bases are TGTGCCAGCAGTTTCACAGATACGCAGTATTTT. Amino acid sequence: CASSFTDTQYF.

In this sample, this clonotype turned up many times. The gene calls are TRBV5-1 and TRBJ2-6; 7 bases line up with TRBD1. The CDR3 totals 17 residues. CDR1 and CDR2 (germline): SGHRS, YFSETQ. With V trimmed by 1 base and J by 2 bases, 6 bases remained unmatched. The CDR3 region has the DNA TGCGCCAGCAGCTTGAACAGGGGAGTTGCTGGGGCCAACGTCCTGACTTTC. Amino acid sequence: CASSLNRGVAGANVLTF.